This TCR beta chain comes out of a study of blood T cell repertoires in COVID-19. On the study more broadly: Both acute and convalescent COVID-19 samples were obtained from the United States, Italy and Spain.

V lost 4 bases to trimming and J lost 2 bases; unmatched junction nucleotides: 10. Germline values: CDR1 LNHDA, CDR2 SQIVND (reference sequence). The CDR3 is 17 amino acids. A few counts support this clone. Sequencing used immunoSEQ multiplex PCR; TCRdb keeps in-frame clones, though not all of them. The sample lists approximately 240,000 clones; under 85% were seen once. This TCR was recovered from a human donor in a cohort sampled during active COVID-19. The rearrangement joins TRBV19 to TRBJ2-5; TRBD2 matches at 10 bases. Input material: peripheral blood. CDR3: CASSTGASGGPQETQYF. CDR3 nucleotide sequence: TGTGCCAGTAGTACAGGGGCTAGCGGGGGTCCTCAAGAGACCCAGTACTTC.